These 5 T cell receptor beta chains originate from one sample sequenced in a study of shared clonotypes between healthy human individuals. TCRdb's copy holds only in-frame clones and misses some; the assay was immunoSEQ multiplex PCR. This repertoire shows 1.5 million to 2.5 million clones, approximately 94% found once; its top ten account for 0.95% to 1.5%. CD8 cells regarded as naive lacked CD45RO, were positively chosen for CCR7, and omitted terminally differentiated effector memory CD45RA+ cells. The sequencing input was naive CD8+ T cells sorted from blood. The origin of the receptors is a young man in good health.

The genes are TRBV30 and TRBJ2-4; no reliable D call. V was shortened by 3 bases and J by 6 bases, with 15 bases between the two germline ends. Germline assignment: CDR1 GTSNPN and CDR2 SVGIG (reference sequence). CDR3 length: 14 amino acids. The CDR3 coding sequence is TGTGCCTGGAGCGCCATAGGCCCCTCAAACATTCAGTACTTC. It translates to CAWSAIGPSNIQYF. Full variable domain (outside the CDR3, taken from reference TRBV30 and TRBJ2-4): SQTIHQWPATLVQPVGSPLSLECTVEGTSNPNLYWYRQAAGRGLQLLFYSVGIGQISSEVPQNLSASRPQDRQFILSSKKLLLSDSGFYLCAWSAIGPSNIQYFGAGTRLSVL.

V usage is TRBV13 and J usage is TRBJ2-7; D tentatively reads TRBD1 or TRBD2 (6 bases each). This CDR3 has 15 amino acids. Deletions cut 0 bases from V and 0 bases from J, with 9 bases between. The germline CDR1 and CDR2 sequences are PRHDT and FYEKMQ (reference sequence). The CDR3 region is CASSLGGGYSYEQYF. The CDR3 DNA follows: TGTGCCAGCAGCTTAGGAGGGGGGTACTCCTACGAGCAGTACTTC.

The rearrangement uses TRBV6-5 and TRBJ2-7; 8 bases are a match to TRBD2. The V gene end was trimmed by 4 bases and the J gene end by 1 base; junction bases not matched to a gene: 6. Germline V gene sequence: CDR1 MNHEY, CDR2 SVGAGI. This CDR3 spans 15 amino acids. This CDR3 reads CASSWGLVASYEQYF. The CDR3 nucleotides read TGTGCCAGCAGTTGGGGACTAGTGGCATCCTACGAGCAGTACTTC.

The gene calls are TRBV7-2 and TRBJ2-7; 7 nucleotides line up with TRBD1. The ends lost 6 bases at V and 7 bases at J; junction bases unmatched: 12. In germline, CDR1 is SGHTA, CDR2 FQGNSA. There are 14 residues in the CDR3. Here the CDR3 DNA reads TGTGCCAGCAGTTATACGACAGGGTTTAAAGAGCAGTACTTC. Encoded protein: CASSYTTGFKEQYF.

V is TRBV6-1 and J is TRBJ2-7, with D perhaps given as TRBD1 or TRBD2 (5 bases each). Germline assignment: CDR1 MNHNS and CDR2 SASEGT. This CDR3 is built from 12 residues. Trimming shortened V by 7 bases and J by 2 bases, and 9 bases separated the two germline ends. CDR3 coding DNA: TGTGCCAGCATAGGGACGGCCTACGAGCAGTACTTC. Encoded protein: CASIGTAYEQYF.